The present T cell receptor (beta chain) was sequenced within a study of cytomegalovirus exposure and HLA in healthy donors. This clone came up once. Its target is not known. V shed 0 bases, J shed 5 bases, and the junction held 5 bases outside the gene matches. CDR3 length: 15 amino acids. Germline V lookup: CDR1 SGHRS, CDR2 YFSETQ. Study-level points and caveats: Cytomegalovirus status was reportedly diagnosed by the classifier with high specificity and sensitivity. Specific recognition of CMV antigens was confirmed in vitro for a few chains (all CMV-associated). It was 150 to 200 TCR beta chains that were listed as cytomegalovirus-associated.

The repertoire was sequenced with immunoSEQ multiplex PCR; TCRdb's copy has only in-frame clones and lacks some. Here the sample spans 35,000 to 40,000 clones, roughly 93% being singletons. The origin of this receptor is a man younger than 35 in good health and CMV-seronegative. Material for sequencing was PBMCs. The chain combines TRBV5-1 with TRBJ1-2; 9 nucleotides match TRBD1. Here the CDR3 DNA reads TGCGCCAGCAGCTTGGAGACAGGGGGAACATATGGCTACACCTTC. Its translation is CASSLETGGTYGYTF. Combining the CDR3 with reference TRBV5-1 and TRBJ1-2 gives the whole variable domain KAGVTQTPRYLIKTRGQQVTLSCSPISGHRSVSWYQQTPGQGLQFLFEYFSETQRNKGNFPGRFSGRQFSNSRSEMNVSTLELGDSALYLCASSLETGGTYGYTFGSGTRLTVV.